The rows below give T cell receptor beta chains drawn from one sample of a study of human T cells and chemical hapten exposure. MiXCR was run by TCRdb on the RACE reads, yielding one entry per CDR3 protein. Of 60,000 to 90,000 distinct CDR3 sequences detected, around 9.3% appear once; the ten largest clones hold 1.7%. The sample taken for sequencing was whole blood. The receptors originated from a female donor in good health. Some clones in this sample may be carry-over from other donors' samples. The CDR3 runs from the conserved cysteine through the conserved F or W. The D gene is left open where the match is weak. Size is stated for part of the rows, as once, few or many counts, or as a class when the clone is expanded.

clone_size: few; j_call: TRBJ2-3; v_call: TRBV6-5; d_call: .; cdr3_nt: TGTGCCAGCAGTTACTCCTCTGGTCTAGGCAGCACAGATACGCAGTATTTT; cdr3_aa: CASSYSSGLGSTDTQYF
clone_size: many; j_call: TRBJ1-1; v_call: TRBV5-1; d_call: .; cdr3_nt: TGCGCCAGCAGCCGTTTCGTAAGTAAAGTGTCTGAAGCTTTCTTT; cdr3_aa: CASSRFVSKVSEAFF
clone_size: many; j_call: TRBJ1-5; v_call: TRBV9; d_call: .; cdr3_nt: TGTGCCAGCAGCGTCGGACAATTCGAACAGCCCCAGCATTTT; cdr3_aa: CASSVGQFEQPQHF
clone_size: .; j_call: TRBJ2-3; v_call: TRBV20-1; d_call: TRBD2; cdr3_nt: TGCAGTGCTAGAGGCGAAGCGGGGGGGCCATCAGTGAAGCAGTATTTT; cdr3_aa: CSARGEAGGPSVKQYF
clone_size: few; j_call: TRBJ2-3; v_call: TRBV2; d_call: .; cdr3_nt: TGTGCCAGCAGTGCGGATCTAAGCACAGATACGCAGTATTTT; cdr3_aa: CASSADLSTDTQYF
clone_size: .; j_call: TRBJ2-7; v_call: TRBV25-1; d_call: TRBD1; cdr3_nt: TGTGCCAGCAGCGCGGACAGGGTACCCTACGAGCAGTACTTC; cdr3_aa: CASSADRVPYEQYF
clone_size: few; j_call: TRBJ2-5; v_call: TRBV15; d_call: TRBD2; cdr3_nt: TGTGCCACCAGCAGAGATCGGAGGCTAGCGGGGGAAGAGACCCAGTACTTC; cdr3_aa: CATSRDRRLAGEETQYF
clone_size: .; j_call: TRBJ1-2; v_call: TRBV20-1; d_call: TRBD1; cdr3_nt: TGCAGTGCCGACCGTCCGGGACAGGGGGATCCTAATGGCTACACCTTC; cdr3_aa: CSADRPGQGDPNGYTF
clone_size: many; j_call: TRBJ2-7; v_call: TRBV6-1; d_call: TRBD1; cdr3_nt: TGTGCCAGCACCCTAGAAAGACAGGGGTTAAAGTACTTC; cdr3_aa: CASTLERQGLKYF
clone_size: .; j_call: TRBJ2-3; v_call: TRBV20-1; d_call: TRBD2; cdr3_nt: TGCAGTGCTAGAGATCCTGGCGGGGGGTTGTCAGATACGCAGTATTTT; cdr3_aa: CSARDPGGGLSDTQYF
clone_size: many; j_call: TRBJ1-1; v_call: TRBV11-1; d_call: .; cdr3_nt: TGTGCCAGCAGCTTAGTATCGTACACTGAAGCTTTCTTT; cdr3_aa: CASSLVSYTEAFF
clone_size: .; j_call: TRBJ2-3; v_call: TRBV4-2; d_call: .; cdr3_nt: TGTGCCAGCAGCCAAGTCTCCCTGCAATCCGGGGGCACAGATACGCAGTATTTT; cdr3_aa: CASSQVSLQSGGTDTQYF
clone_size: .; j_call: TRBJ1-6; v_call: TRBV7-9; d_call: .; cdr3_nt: TGTGCCAGCAGCCAGGGCGTTAATTCACCCCTCCACTTT; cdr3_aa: CASSQGVNSPLHF
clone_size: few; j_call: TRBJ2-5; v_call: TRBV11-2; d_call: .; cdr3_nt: TGTGCCAGCAGGCCCCTGGAGGGCAGCCAGACCCAGTACTTC; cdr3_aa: CASRPLEGSQTQYF
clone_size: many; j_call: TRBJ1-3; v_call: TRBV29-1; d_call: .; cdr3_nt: TGCAGCGCACTCCGGGGGTCGGGCGGAAACACCATATATTTT; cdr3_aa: CSALRGSGGNTIYF
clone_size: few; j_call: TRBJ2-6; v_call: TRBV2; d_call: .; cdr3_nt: TGTGCCAGCAGTGTAGGAAACGTCCTGACTTTC; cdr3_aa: CASSVGNVLTF
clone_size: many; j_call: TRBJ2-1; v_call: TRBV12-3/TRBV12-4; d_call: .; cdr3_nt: TGTGCCAGCAGTCTCGGACAGAACAATGAGCAGTTCTTC; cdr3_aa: CASSLGQNNEQFF
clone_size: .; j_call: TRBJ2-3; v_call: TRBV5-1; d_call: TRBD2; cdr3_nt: TGCGCCAGCATCGGGGGGGCCGGAGATACGCAGTATTTT; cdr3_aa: CASIGGAGDTQYF